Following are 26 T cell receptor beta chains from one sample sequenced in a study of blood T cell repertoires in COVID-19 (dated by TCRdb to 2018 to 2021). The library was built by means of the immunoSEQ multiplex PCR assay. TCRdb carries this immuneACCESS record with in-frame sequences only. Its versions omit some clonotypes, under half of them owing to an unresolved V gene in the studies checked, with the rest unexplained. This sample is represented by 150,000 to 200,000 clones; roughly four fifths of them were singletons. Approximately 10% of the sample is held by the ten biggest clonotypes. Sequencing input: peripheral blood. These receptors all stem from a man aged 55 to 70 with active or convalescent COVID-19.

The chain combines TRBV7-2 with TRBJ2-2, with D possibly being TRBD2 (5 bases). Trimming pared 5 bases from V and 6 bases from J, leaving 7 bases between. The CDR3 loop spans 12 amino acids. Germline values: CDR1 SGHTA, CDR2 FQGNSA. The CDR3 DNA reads TGTGCCAGCAGCCGGGAAGCCGGGGAGCTGTTTTTT. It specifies CASSREAGELFF.

The CDR3 is CASSQGGLAGYNEQFF. CDR3 DNA: TGTGCCAGCAGCCAAGGGGGGCTAGCGGGCTACAATGAGCAGTTCTTC. The chain combines TRBV14 with TRBJ2-1; TRBD2 matches at 8 bases. The CDR3 totals 16 residues. Germline V gives CDR1 SGHDN, CDR2 FVKESK. V gave up 1 base and J gave up 3 bases; unmatched junction bases: 5.

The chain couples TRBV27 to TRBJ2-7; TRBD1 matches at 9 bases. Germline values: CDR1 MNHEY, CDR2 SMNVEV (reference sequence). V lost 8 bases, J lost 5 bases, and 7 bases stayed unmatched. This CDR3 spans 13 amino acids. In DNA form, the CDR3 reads TGTGCCAGCGCAGGGACAGGGTCCCACGAGCAGTACTTC. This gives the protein CASAGTGSHEQYF.

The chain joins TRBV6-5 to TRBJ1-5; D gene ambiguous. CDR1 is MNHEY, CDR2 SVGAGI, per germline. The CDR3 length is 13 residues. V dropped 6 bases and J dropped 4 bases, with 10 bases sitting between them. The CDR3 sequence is CASRTVWNQPQHF. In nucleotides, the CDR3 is TGTGCCAGCAGAACAGTTTGGAATCAGCCCCAGCATTTT.

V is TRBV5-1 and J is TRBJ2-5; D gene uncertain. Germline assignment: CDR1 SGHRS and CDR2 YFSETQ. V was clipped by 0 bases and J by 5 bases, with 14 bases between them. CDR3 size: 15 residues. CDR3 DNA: TGCGCCAGCAGCTTGGGAAGCATTGAGAAGGAGACCCAGTACTTC. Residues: CASSLGSIEKETQYF.

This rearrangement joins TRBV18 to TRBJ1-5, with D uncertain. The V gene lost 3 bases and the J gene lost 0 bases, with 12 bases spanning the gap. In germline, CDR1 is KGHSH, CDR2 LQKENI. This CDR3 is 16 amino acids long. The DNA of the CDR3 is TGTGCCAGCTCACCGGGCCCGTTAAATAGCAATCAGCCCCAGCATTTT. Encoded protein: CASSPGPLNSNQPQHF.

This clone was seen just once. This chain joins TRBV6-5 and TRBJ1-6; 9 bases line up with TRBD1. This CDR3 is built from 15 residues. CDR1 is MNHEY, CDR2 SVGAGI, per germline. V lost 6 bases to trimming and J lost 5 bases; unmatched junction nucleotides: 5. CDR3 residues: CASSRRDRDNSPLHF. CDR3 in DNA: TGTGCCAGCAGCCGCCGGGACAGGGATAATTCACCCCTCCACTTT.

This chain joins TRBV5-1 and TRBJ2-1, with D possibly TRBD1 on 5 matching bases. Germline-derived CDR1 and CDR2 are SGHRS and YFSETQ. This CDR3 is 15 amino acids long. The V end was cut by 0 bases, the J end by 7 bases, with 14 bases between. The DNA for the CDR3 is TGCGCCAGCAGCTTGGGGGGTGTTAAGGGGAATGAGCAGTTCTTC. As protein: CASSLGGVKGNEQFF.

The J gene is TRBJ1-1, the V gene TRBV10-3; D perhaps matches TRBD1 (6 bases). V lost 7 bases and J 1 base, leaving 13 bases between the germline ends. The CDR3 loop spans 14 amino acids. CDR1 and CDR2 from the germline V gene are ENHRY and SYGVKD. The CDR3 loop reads CAINDRGQNTEAFF. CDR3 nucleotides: TGTGCCATCAACGACCGGGGACAGAACACTGAAGCTTTCTTT.

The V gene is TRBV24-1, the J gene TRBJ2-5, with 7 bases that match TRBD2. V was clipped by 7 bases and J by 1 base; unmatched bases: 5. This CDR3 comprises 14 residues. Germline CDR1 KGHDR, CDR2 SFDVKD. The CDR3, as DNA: TGTGCCACCAGCAAGGGGACTACCCAAGAGACCCAGTACTTC. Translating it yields CATSKGTTQETQYF.

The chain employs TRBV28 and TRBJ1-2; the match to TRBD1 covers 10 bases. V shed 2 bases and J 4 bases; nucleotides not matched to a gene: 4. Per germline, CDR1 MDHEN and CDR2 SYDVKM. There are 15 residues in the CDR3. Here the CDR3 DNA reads TGTGCCAGCAGTTTAGGACAGGGGGTCTCCTATGGCTACACCTTC. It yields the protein CASSLGQGVSYGYTF.

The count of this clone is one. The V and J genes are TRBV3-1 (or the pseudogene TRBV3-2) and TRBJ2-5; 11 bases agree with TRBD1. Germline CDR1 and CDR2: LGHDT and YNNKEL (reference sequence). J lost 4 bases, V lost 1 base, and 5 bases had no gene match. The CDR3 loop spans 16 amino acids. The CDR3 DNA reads TGTGCCAGCAGCCAAGGTCTAGGGACAGGGGGAGAGACCCAGTACTTC. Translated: CASSQGLGTGGETQYF.

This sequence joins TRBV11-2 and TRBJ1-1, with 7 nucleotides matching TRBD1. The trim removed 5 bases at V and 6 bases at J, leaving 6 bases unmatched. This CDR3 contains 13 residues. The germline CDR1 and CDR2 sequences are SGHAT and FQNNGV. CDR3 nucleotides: TGTGCCAGCAGCGCCGGGACAGTTCCTGAAGCTTTCTTT. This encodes CASSAGTVPEAFF. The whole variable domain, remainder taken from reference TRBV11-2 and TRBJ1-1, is EAGVAQSPRYKIIEKRQSVAFWCNPISGHATLYWYQQILGQGPKLLIQFQNNGVVDDSQLPKDRFSAERLKGVDSTLKIQPAKLEDSAVYLCASSAGTVPEAFFGQGTRLTVV.

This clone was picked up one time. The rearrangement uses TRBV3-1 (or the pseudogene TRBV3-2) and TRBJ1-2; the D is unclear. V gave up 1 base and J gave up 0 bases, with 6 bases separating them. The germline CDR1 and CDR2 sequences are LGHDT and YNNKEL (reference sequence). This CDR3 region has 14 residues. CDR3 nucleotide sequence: TGTGCCAGCAGCCAAGGGGCCGCTAACTATGGCTACACCTTC. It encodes CASSQGAANYGYTF.

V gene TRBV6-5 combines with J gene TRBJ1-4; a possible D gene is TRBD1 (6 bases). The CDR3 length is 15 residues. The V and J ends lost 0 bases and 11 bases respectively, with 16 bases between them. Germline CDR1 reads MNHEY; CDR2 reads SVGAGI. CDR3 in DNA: TGTGCCAGCAGTTACTCGTTTACAGGGATGGGGAAACTGTTTTTT. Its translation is CASSYSFTGMGKLFF.

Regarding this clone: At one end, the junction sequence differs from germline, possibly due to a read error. The CDR3 DNA is TGTGCCAGCAGTTTAGGAGGTGTAAGGTTT. Translated: CASSLGGVRF. The chain has TRBV12-3 or TRBV12-4 and TRBJ1-1; D is undetermined. The CDR3 totals 10 residues.

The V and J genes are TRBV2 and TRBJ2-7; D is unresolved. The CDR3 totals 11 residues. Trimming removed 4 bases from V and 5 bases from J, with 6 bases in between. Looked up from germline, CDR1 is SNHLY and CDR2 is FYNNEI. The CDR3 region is CASSVRDEQYF. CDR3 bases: TGTGCCAGCAGTGTCCGGGACGAGCAGTACTTC.

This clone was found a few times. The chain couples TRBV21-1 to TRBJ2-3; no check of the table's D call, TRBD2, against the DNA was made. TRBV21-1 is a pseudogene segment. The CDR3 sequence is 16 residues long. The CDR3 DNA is TGTGCCAGCAGCAAAGTGAGGACTAGCGGCACAGATACGCAGTATTTT. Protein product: CASSKVRTSGTDTQYF.

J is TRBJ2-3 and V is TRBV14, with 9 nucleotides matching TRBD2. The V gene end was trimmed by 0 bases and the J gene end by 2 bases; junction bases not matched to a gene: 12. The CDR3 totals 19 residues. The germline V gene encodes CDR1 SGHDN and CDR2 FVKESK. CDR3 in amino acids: CASSQDRLAGAPNTDTQYF. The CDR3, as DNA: TGTGCCAGCAGCCAAGATCGGTTAGCGGGGGCCCCGAACACAGATACGCAGTATTTT.

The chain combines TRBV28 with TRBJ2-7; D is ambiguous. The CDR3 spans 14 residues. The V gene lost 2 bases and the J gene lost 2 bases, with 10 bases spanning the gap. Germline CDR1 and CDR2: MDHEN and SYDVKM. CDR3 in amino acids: CASSLPAVTYEQYF. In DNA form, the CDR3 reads TGTGCCAGCAGTTTACCTGCGGTTACCTACGAGCAGTACTTC.

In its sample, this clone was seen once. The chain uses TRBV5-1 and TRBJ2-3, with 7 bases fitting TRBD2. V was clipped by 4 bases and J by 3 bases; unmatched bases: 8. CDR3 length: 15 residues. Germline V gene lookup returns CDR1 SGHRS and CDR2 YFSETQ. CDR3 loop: CASSPGTKRTDTQYF. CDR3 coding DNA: TGCGCCAGCAGCCCCGGGACTAAGCGAACAGATACGCAGTATTTT. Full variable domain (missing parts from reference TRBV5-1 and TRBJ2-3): KAGVTQTPRYLIKTRGQQVTLSCSPISGHRSVSWYQQTPGQGLQFLFEYFSETQRNKGNFPGRFSGRQFSNSRSEMNVSTLELGDSALYLCASSPGTKRTDTQYFGPGTRLTVL.

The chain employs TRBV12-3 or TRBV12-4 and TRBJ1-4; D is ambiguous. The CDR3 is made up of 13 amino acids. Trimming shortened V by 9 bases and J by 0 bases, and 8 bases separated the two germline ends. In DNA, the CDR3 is TGTGCCAGTAGAATTGCAACTAATGAAAAACTGTTTTTT. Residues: CASRIATNEKLFF.

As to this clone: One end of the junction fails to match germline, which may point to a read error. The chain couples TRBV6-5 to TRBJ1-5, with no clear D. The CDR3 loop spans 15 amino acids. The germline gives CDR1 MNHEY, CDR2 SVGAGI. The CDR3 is CASSSLRGNNHPQHF. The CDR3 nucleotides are TGTGCCAGCAGTTCCCTCCGGGGAAACAATCATCCCCAGCATTTT.

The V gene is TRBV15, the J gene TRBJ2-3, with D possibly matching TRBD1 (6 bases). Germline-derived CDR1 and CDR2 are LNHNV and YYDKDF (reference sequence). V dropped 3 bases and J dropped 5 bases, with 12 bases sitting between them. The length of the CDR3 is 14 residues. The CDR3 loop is CATSSWGLQDTQYF. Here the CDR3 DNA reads TGTGCCACCAGCAGTTGGGGGCTGCAAGATACGCAGTATTTT.

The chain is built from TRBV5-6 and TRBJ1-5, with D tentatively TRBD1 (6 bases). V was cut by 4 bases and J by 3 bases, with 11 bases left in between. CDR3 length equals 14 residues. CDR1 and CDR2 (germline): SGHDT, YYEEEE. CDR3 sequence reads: CASSKTGPNQPQHF. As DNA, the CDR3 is TGTGCCAGCAGCAAAACAGGGCCCAATCAGCCCCAGCATTTT.

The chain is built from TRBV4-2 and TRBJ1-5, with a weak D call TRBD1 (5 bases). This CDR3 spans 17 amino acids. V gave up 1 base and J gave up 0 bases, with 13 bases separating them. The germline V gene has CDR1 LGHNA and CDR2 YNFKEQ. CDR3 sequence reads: CASSQVGPAYSNQPQHF. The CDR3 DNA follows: TGTGCCAGCAGCCAAGTGGGGCCGGCGTATAGCAATCAGCCCCAGCATTTT.